The rows below give T cell receptor beta chains drawn from one sample of a study of blood T cell repertoires in COVID-19. The repertoire was sequenced with immunoSEQ multiplex PCR; TCRdb's copy has only in-frame clones and lacks some. Of over 70,000 clones listed, 80% were seen once; the top ten hold 15% to 20%. Sequencing input: peripheral blood. The receptors come from a woman of 80 years or more with acute or convalescent COVID-19. CDR3s include the opening cysteine and the closing phenylalanine or tryptophan. D genes are given only for firm matches. Size is stated for part of the rows, as once, few or many counts, or as a class when the clone is expanded.

v_call	d_call	j_call	clone_size	cdr3_nt	cdr3_aa
TRBV6-5	TRBD2	TRBJ2-1	NA	TGTGCCAGCAGGACGGGGGGGCAGTCCAGAAATGAGCAGTTCTTC	CASRTGGQSRNEQFF
TRBV6-5	NA	TRBJ1-2	NA	TGTGCCAGCAGTTACCACCAGGGCCCTAACTATGGCTACACCTTC	CASSYHQGPNYGYTF
TRBV5-1	TRBD1	TRBJ2-1	NA	TGCGCCAGCAGCTCTTCCGGGACAGGACCTCCAAGCTCCTACAATGAGCAGTTCTTC	CASSSSGTGPPSSYNEQFF
TRBV5-4	NA	TRBJ2-7	NA	TGTGCCAGCAGCAACCAGGGTTCCCCCTACGAGCAGTACTTC	CASSNQGSPYEQYF
TRBV7-2	TRBD1	TRBJ1-4	NA	TGTGCCAGCAGCCGGGACAGGGGAGACGAAAAACTGTTTTTT	CASSRDRGDEKLFF
TRBV7-8	NA	TRBJ2-7	NA	TGTGCCAGCAGCTTAGCGGCAGGGCTACCGCAGTACTTC	CASSLAAGLPQYF
TRBV2	TRBD1	TRBJ2-3	NA	TGTGCCAGCGGACAGGGGACCCCCTTTAGCACAGATACGCAGTATTTT	CASGQGTPFSTDTQYF
TRBV6-5	TRBD1	TRBJ1-2	NA	TGTGCCAGCAAAGGACAGGGGGCCTATGGCTACACCTTC	CASKGQGAYGYTF
TRBV11-1	TRBD2	TRBJ2-3	few	TGTGCCGCGGGCGCGGGAGGGAACACAGATACGCAGTATTTT	CAAGAGGNTDTQYF
TRBV10-3	NA	TRBJ1-1	NA	TGTGCCATCAAGAAAACCGGGAGTAACACTGAAGCTTTCTTT	CAIKKTGSNTEAFF
TRBV12-3/TRBV12-4	NA	TRBJ2-3	NA	TGTGCCAGCAGTTCGACAGCAGATACGCAGTATTTT	CASSSTADTQYF
TRBV12-3/TRBV12-4	NA	TRBJ2-5	NA	TGTGCCAGCAGTTGGACTAACGAAGAGACCCAGTACTTC	CASSWTNEETQYF
TRBV30	NA	TRBJ2-1	NA	TGTGCACGGAGGTCCTACAATGAGCAGTTCTTC	CARRSYNEQFF
TRBV10-3	NA	TRBJ1-1	NA	TGTGCCATCACCCAGACAGGTTACTCTGAAGCTTTCTTT	CAITQTGYSEAFF
TRBV6-5	TRBD1	TRBJ2-7	NA	TGTGCCACCCGGACAGGGGCGTCCTACGAGCAGTACTTC	CATRTGASYEQYF
TRBV15	NA	TRBJ2-6	NA	TGTGCCACCAGCGAGTCTGGGGCCAACGTCCTGACTTTC	CATSESGANVLTF